This T cell receptor beta chain was documented in a study of cytomegalovirus exposure and HLA in healthy donors. Whole-study findings and limits: CMV serostatus was the sole immune exposure information available.

Remarks on this clone: Its antigen is still unknown.

PCR employed 60 Vbeta and 13 Jbeta primers. Using immunoSEQ multiplex PCR, the repertoire was profiled, and TCRdb retains in-frame clones only, with some absent. The profile shows approximately 75,000 clones, approximately 70% of them singletons. The V and J ends lost 7 bases and 5 bases respectively, with 19 bases between them. CDR3 length: 15 residues. Germline CDR1 reads MDHEN; CDR2 reads SYDVKM. Sequencing was performed on PBMCs. The chain recombines TRBV28 with TRBJ2-3; the D gene is possibly TRBD2 (5 bases). The origin of this receptor is a man in his forties or fifties in good health and CMV-seropositive. CDR3 DNA sequence: TGTGCCAGCAACCCCCGGCCTGCCCGGGGAGATACGCAGTATTTT. Translated, it gives CASNPRPARGDTQYF.